The clone carrying this TCR beta chain was recorded a few times. Its antigen remains unidentified. A junction end diverges from the germline sequence, so it may reflect a read error. The iRepertoire nested amplicon-rescue multiplex PCR amplified TCR alpha and beta CDR3s from RNA. For one-step reverse transcription and amplification, 100-400 ng of tissue mRNA or PBMC total RNA was used. Using its own MiXCR run on the multiplex PCR reads, TCRdb lists one record per CDR3 protein. Here the sample spans under 130,000 distinct CDR3 sequences, around 28% being singletons. The CDR3 sequence is 12 residues long. Germline CDR1 is MNHNS and CDR2 is SASEGT. These data are taken from a study of glioma-infiltrating T cells. Findings and caveats of the study: Non-neoplastic patients had below-expected tissue-blood divergence, while all gliomas exceeded expectation.

The receptor was derived from a human donor with low-grade glioma or glioblastoma, undergoing nonglioma brain surgery, or in good health (not recorded which). Sequencing was done on a sample of glioma tissue, nonneoplastic brain tissue, or PBMCs (not recorded which). The chain employs TRBV6-1 and TRBJ1-5; D remains ambiguous. CDR3 bases: TGCGCCAGCAGCGTTAGGGCTCAGCCCCAGCATTTT. Amino acids: CASSVRAQPQHF.